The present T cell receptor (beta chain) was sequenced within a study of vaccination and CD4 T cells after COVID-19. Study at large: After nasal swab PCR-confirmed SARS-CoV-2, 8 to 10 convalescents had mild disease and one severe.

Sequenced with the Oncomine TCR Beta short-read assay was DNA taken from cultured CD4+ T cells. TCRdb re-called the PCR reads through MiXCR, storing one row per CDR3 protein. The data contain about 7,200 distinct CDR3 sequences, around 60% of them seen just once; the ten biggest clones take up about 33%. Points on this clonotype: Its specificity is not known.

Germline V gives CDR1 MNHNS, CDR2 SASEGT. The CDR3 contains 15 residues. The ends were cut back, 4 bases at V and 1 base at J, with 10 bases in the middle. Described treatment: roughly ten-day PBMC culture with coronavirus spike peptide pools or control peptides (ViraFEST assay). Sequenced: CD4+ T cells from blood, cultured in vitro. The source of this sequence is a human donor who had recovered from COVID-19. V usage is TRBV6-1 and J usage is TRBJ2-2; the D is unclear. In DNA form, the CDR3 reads TGTGCCAGCAGTGCCTACTCGGTGAACACCGGGGAGCTGTTTTTT. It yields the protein CASSAYSVNTGELFF.